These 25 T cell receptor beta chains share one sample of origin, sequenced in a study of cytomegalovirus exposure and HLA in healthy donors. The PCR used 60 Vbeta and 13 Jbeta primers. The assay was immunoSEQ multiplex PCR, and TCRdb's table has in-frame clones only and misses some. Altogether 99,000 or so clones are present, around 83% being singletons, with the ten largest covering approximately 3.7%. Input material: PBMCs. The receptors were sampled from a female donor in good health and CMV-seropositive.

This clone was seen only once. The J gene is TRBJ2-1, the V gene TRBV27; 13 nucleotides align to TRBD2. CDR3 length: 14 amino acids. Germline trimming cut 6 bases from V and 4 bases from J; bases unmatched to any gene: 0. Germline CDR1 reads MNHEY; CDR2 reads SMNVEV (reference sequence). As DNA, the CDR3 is TGTGCCAGCAGGGGACTAGCGGGGTACAATGAGCAGTTCTTC. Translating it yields CASRGLAGYNEQFF.

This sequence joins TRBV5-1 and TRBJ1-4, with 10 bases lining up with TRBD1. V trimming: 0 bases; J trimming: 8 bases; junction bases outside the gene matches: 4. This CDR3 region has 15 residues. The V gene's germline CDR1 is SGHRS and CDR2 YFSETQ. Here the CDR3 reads CASSLEGTGVEKLFF. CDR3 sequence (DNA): TGCGCCAGCAGCTTGGAGGGGACAGGGGTCGAAAAACTGTTTTTT. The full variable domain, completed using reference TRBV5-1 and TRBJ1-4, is KAGVTQTPRYLIKTRGQQVTLSCSPISGHRSVSWYQQTPGQGLQFLFEYFSETQRNKGNFPGRFSGRQFSNSRSEMNVSTLELGDSALYLCASSLEGTGVEKLFFGSGTQLSVL.

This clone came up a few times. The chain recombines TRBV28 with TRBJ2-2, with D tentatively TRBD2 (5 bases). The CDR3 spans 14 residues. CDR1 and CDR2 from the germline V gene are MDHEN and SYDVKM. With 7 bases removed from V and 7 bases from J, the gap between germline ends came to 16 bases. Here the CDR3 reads CASIISRAGGELFF. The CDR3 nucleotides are TGTGCCAGCATCATCTCGAGGGCCGGCGGGGAGCTGTTTTTT.

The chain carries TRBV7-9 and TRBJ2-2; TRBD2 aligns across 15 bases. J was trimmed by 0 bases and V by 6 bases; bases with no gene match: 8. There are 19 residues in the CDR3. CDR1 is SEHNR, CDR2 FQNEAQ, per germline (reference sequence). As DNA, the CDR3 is TGTGCCAGCAGAATACCGGGACTAGCGGGAGGTCCGAACACCGGGGAGCTGTTTTTT. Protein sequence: CASRIPGLAGGPNTGELFF.

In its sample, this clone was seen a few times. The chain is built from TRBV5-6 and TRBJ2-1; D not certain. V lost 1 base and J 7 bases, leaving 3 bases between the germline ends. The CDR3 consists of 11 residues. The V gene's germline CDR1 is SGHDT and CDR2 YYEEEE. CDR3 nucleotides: TGTGCCAGCAGCTTGCTGAATGAGCAGTTCTTC. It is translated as CASSLLNEQFF.

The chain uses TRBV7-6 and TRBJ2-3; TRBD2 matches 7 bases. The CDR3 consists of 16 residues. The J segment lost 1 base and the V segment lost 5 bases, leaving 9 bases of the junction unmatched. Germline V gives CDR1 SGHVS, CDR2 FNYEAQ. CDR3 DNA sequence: TGTGCCAGCAGCAGATCGACTAGCAGGGGCACAGATACGCAGTATTTT. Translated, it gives CASSRSTSRGTDTQYF.

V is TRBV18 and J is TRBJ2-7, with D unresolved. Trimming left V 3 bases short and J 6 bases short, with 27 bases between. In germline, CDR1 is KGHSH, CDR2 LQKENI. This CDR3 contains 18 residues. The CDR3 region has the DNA TGTGCCAGCTCACCGCTTGGCCTTTCAACAAACCCTTCTGGCGAGCAGTACTTC. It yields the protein CASSPLGLSTNPSGEQYF.

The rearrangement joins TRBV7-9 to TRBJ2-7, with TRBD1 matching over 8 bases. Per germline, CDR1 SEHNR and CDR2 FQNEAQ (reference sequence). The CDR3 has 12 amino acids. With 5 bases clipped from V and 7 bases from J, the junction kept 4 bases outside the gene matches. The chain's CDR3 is CASSPTGVEQYF. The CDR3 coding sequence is TGTGCCAGCAGCCCGACAGGGGTTGAGCAGTACTTC.

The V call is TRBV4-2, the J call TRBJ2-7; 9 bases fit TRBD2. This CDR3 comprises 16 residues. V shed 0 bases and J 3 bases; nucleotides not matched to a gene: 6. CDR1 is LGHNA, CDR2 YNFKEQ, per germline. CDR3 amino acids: CASSQDISGSFYEQYF. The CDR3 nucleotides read TGTGCCAGCAGCCAAGATATTAGCGGGAGTTTCTACGAGCAGTACTTC.

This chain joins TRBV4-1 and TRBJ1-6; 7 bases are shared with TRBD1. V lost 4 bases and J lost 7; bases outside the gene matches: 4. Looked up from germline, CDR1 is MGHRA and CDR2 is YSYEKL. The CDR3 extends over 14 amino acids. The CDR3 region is CASSPRGSNSPLHF. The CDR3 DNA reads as TGCGCCAGCAGCCCCAGGGGGAGCAATTCACCCCTCCACTTT.

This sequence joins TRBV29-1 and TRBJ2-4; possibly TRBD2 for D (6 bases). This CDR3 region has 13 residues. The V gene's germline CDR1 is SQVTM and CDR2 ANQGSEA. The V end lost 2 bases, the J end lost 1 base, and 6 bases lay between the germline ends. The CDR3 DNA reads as TGCAGCGTTGAAACTAGCGCCAAAAACATTCAGTACTTC. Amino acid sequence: CSVETSAKNIQYF.

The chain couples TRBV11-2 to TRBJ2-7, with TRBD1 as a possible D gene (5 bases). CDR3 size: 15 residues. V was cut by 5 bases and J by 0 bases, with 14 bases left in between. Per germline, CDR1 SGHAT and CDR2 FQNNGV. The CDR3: CASSPDRPYSYEQYF. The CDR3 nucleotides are TGTGCCAGCAGCCCCGACAGACCTTACTCCTACGAGCAGTACTTC.

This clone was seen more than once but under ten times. CDR3 loop: CASSILDNNQPQHF. The CDR3 DNA reads as TGTGCCAGTAGTATACTTGACAACAATCAGCCCCAGCATTTT. The J gene is TRBJ1-5, the V gene TRBV19, with D unclear. The ends were cut back, 2 bases at V and 3 bases at J, with 8 bases in the middle. There are 14 residues in the CDR3. Germline V gene lookup returns CDR1 LNHDA and CDR2 SQIVND (reference sequence).

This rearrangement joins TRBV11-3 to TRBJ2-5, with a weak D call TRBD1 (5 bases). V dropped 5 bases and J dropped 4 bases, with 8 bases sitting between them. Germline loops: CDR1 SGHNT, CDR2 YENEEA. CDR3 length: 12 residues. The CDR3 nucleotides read TGTGCCAGCAGCCCTAGGGGAGAGACCCAGTACTTC. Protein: CASSPRGETQYF.

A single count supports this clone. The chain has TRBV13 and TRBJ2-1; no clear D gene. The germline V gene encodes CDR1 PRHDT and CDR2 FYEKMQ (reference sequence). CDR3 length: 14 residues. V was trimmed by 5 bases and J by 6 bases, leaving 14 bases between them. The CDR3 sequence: CASSHWAGINEQFF. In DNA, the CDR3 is TGTGCCAGCAGCCACTGGGCAGGAATCAATGAGCAGTTCTTC. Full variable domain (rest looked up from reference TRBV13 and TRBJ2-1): AAGVIQSPRHLIKEKRETATLKCYPIPRHDTVYWYQQGPGQDPQFLISFYEKMQSDKGSIPDRFSAQQFSDYHSELNMSSLELGDSALYFCASSHWAGINEQFFGPGTRLTVL.

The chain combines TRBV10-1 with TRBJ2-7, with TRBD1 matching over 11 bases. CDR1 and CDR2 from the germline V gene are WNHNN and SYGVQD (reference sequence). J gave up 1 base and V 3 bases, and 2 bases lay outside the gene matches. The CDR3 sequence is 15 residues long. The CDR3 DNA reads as TGCGCCAGCAGTGACCGGGACAGGGGGTCCTACGAGCAGTACTTC. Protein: CASSDRDRGSYEQYF.

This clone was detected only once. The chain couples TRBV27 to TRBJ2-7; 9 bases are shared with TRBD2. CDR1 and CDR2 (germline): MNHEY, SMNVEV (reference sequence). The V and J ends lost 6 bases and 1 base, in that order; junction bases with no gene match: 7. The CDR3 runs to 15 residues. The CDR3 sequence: CASRRSGRLSYEQYF. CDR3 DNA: TGTGCCAGCAGACGAAGCGGGAGGCTTTCCTACGAGCAGTACTTC.

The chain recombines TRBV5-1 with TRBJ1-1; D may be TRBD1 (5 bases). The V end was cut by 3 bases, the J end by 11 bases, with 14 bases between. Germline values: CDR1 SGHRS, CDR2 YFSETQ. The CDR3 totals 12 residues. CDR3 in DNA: TGCGCCAGCAGCTATGACAGATCAGGGGCTTTCTTT. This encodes CASSYDRSGAFF.

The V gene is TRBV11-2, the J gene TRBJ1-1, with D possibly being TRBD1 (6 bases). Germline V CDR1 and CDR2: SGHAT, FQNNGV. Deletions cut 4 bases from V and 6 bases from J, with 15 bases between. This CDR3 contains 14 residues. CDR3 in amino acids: CASSSINRVAEAFF. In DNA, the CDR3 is TGTGCCAGCAGCTCCATTAACAGGGTCGCTGAAGCTTTCTTT.

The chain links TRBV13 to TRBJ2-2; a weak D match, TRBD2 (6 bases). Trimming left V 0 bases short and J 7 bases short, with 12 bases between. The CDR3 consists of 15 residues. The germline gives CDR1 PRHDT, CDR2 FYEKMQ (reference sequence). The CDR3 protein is CASSLGRRGGGELFF. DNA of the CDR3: TGTGCCAGCAGCTTAGGCCGCCGGGGAGGCGGGGAGCTGTTTTTT.

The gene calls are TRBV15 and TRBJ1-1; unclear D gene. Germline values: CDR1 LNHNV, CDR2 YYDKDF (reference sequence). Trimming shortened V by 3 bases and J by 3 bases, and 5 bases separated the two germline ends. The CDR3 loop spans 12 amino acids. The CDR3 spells CATSRRDTEAFF. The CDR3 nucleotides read TGTGCCACCAGCAGGAGAGACACTGAAGCTTTCTTT.

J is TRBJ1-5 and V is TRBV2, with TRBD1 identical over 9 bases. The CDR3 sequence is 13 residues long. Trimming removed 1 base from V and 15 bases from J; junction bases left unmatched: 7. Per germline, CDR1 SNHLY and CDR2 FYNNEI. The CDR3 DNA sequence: TGTGCCAGCAGTGAAGTGACAGGGGGGACGGGGCATTTT. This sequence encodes CASSEVTGGTGHF.

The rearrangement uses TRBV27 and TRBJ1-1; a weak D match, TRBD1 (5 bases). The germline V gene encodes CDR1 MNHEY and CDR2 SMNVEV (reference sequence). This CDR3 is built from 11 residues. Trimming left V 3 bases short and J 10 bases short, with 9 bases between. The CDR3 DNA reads TGTGCCAGCAGTTTTCTGGGACTAGCTTTCTTT. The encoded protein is CASSFLGLAFF.

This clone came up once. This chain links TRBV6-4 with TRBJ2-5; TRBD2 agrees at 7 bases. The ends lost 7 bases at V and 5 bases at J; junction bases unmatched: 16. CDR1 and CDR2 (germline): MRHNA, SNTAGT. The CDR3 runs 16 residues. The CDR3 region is CASTRKGGASRETQYF. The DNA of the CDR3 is TGTGCCAGCACCCGAAAGGGAGGGGCCTCCAGGGAGACCCAGTACTTC.

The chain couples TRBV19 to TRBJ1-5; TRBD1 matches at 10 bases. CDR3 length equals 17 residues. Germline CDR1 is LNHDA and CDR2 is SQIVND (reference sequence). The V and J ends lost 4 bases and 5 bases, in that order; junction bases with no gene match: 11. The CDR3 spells CASSTYRDRGIDQPQHF. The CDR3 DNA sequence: TGTGCCAGTAGTACGTACCGGGACAGGGGTATCGATCAGCCCCAGCATTTT.